This T cell receptor (beta chain) was recorded in a study of blood T cell repertoires in COVID-19. For the study at large: T cells, B-cell-depleted T cells, or PBMCs supplied cDNA or gDNA.

V lost 5 bases, J lost 4 bases, and 8 bases stayed unmatched. The CDR3 loop spans 14 amino acids. Germline lookup yields CDR1 MRHNA and CDR2 SNTAGT. This table comes from immunoSEQ multiplex PCR, and its TCRdb copy is limited to in-frame clones, with some not included. The table has hundreds of thousands of clones, 89% seen once. The gene calls are TRBV6-4 and TRBJ2-7; TRBD1 matches at 7 bases. Input material: peripheral blood. The source is a man aged 55 to 70 who had recovered from COVID-19. The CDR3 DNA follows: TGTGCCAGCAGTACCGGGACAGCTTTTTACGAGCAGTACTTC. Translation gives CASSTGTAFYEQYF.